The rows below give T cell receptor beta chains drawn from one sample of a study of blood T cell repertoires in COVID-19. The data were produced by immunoSEQ multiplex PCR, yet TCRdb's version contains in-frame clones alone and is incomplete. The table shows about 36,000 clones, with about 85% occurring only once. The sequencing input was peripheral blood. These receptors were obtained from a man aged 60 to 75 with acute or convalescent COVID-19. Each CDR3 is given with its conserved first and last residue. The D gene is left open where the match is weak. Size tells how often a clone was seen (once, few, many) or the class of an expanded clone, and some rows leave it out.

j_call v_call clone_size cdr3_length d_call cdr3_nt cdr3_aa
TRBJ1-1 TRBV6-2/TRBV6-3 . 16 . TGTGCCAGCAGTCCCTTAAGGGCAGGGAAGAACACTGAAGCTTTCTTT CASSPLRAGKNTEAFF
TRBJ2-7 TRBV28 . 13 . TGTGCCAGCCGGCGGGGCGCCAGCTACGAGCAGTACTTC CASRRGASYEQYF
TRBJ2-1 TRBV7-9 . 11 . TGTGCCGGGCAGGGCGAAAATGAGCAGTTCTTC CAGQGENEQFF
TRBJ2-3 TRBV7-2 . 16 TRBD2 TGTGCCAGCAGCTTAGATAGCGGGGGGTTGGGAGATACGCAGTATTTT CASSLDSGGLGDTQYF
TRBJ2-3 TRBV29-1 . 15 . TGCAGCGTTGAATCGGCGGGGCCTAGCACAGATACGCAGTATTTT CSVESAGPSTDTQYF
TRBJ2-1 TRBV9 . 15 . TGTGCCAGCAGCGTAGAGGGGGACTCCTACAATGAGCAGTTCTTC CASSVEGDSYNEQFF
TRBJ2-7 TRBV10-1 . 14 . TGCGCCAGCAGTGACAGGGGAGAGTCCTACGAGCAGTACTTC CASSDRGESYEQYF
TRBJ1-2 TRBV6-5 . 11 . TGTGCCAGCAAAGAGAACTATGGCTACACCTTC CASKENYGYTF
TRBJ2-2 TRBV11-3 . 19 TRBD2 TGTGCCAGCACCCCCCCTACGTATAGCGGGAGGGCCGGGGCCGGGGAGCTGTTTTTT CASTPPTYSGRAGAGELFF
TRBJ2-3 TRBV11-3 . 16 TRBD2 TGTGCCAGCAGCCGAGGACTAGCGGGAGGGCGCGATACGCAGTATTTT CASSRGLAGGRDTQYF
TRBJ2-1 TRBV19 . 16 . TGTGCCAGTAGTTCTTGGGGCAGGGCCCCTGGCAATGAGCAGTTCTTC CASSSWGRAPGNEQFF
TRBJ1-5 TRBV29-1 . 15 TRBD1 TGCAGCGTGATCCAAACCGGGACAGGCAATCAGCCCCAGCATTTT CSVIQTGTGNQPQHF
TRBJ1-6 TRBV27 . 14 . TGTGCCAGCAGTTTAACCGGGGTTAGATCACCCCTCCACTTT CASSLTGVRSPLHF
TRBJ2-1 TRBV11-2 . 19 TRBD2 TGTGCCAGCAGCTTCAAACCGGGACTAGCGGGAGCGATCGGGAATGAGCAGTTCTTC CASSFKPGLAGAIGNEQFF
TRBJ2-3 TRBV19 . 16 . TGTGCCAGTAGTATTGGGGGGAACCCTAGCACAGATACGCAGTATTTT CASSIGGNPSTDTQYF
TRBJ2-2 TRBV5-1 . 16 . TGCGCCAGCAGCTTGGATGGCGGAGCGAACACCGGGGAGCTGTTTTTT CASSLDGGANTGELFF
TRBJ2-5 TRBV14 . 18 TRBD1 TGTGCCAGCAGCCAAGATTTCCGGGACAGAACGTACCAAGAGACCCAGTACTTC CASSQDFRDRTYQETQYF
TRBJ2-1 TRBV6-5 . 14 TRBD1 TGTGCCAGCGGAGACAGGGGATCCTACAATGAGCAGTTCTTC CASGDRGSYNEQFF
TRBJ1-1 TRBV5-1 . 14 TRBD1 TGCGCCAGCACCACAGGGGGGCCGAACACTGAAGCTTTCTTT CASTTGGPNTEAFF
TRBJ1-1 TRBV5-6 . 13 TRBD1 TGTGCCAGCAGCGCCCCAGGGGGCACTGAAGCTTTCTTT CASSAPGGTEAFF
TRBJ1-6 TRBV5-4 once 19 TRBD1 TGTGCCAGCAGCTTTGGTACCCCACTTCAGGGGGCCTATAATTCACCCCTCCACTTT CASSFGTPLQGAYNSPLHF
TRBJ2-2 TRBV14 few 13 . TGTGCCAGCAGCCAAGACCGCGGTGGGGAGCTGTTTTTT CASSQDRGGELFF
TRBJ2-7 TRBV18 . 16 . TGTGCCAGCTCAGGTCTCGCGGGGCAGGTTTCCTACGAGCAGTACTTC CASSGLAGQVSYEQYF
TRBJ1-5 TRBV9 . 14 . TGTGCCAGCTCTAGGACAAATAGCAATCAGCCCCAGCATTTT CASSRTNSNQPQHF
TRBJ1-5 TRBV18 . 13 . TGTGCCAGCTCACCAAGCGCGGATCAGCCCCAGCATTTT CASSPSADQPQHF
TRBJ1-3 TRBV15 . 16 . TGTGCCACCAGCAGAGGGACAGTCTCCTCTGGAAACACCATATATTTT CATSRGTVSSGNTIYF
TRBJ2-3 TRBV6-5 . 14 TRBD2 TGTGCCAGCCGCCTAGCGGGCGGCACAGATACGCAGTATTTT CASRLAGGTDTQYF
TRBJ2-2 TRBV18 . 13 . TGTGCCAGCTCACTCGCGAACACCGGGGAGCTGTTTTTT CASSLANTGELFF